The clone carrying this T cell receptor (beta chain) was seen repeatedly, ten times or more. A single record per CDR3 protein comes from TCRdb applying MiXCR to the 5' RACE reads. The top ten clones hold around 4.3% of a sample with about 64,000 distinct CDR3 sequences, around 12% of them seen once. This sample was taken from a study of early T cells in non-severe SARS-CoV-2 infection. The CDR3 extends over 14 amino acids. V dropped 5 bases and J dropped 0 bases, with 8 bases sitting between them. In germline, CDR1 is SGHRS, CDR2 YFSETQ. This sequence joins TRBV5-1 and TRBJ1-4; no clear D. The sample taken for sequencing was whole blood. The clonotype was recovered from an adult who was a healthcare worker with PCR-confirmed SARS-CoV-2 infection or an uninfected control (not recorded which). CDR3 protein: CASSAVATNEKLFF. Here the CDR3 DNA reads TGCGCCAGCAGTGCAGTTGCAACTAATGAAAAACTGTTTTTT. Full variable domain (remainder filled in from reference TRBV5-1 and TRBJ1-4): KAGVTQTPRYLIKTRGQQVTLSCSPISGHRSVSWYQQTPGQGLQFLFEYFSETQRNKGNFPGRFSGRQFSNSRSEMNVSTLELGDSALYLCASSAVATNEKLFFGSGTQLSVL.